The 3 T cell receptor beta chains below all came from one sample that was sequenced in a study of identical twins' blood T cells (dated by TCRdb to 2013 to 2014). Libraries were prepared through 5' RACE. Sequencing was carried out with an Illumina Genome Analyzer IIx. TCRdb's own reprocessing of the public reads used fastp at Q25 and MiXCR and kept productive beta chains. Identical CDR3 proteins give one entry, which carries the most common genes and DNA. The sample table records roughly 380,000 distinct CDR3 sequences; roughly 31% of these occur just once. The ten largest clones add up to about 6% of the sample. Source material: PBMCs. These TCRs come from a woman aged 18-49 years in good health.

In the case of this clonotype: Its ends do not fully match the called genes, so a read error is possible. This chain joins TRBV20-1 and TRBJ2-1, with 7 positions matching TRBD1. The CDR3 totals 16 residues. The germline CDR1 and CDR2 sequences are DFQATT and SNEGSKA (reference sequence). CDR3 DNA sequence: TGCTGTGCTAGGGGATTAGACAGGGAGTGGTCCAATGAGCAGTTCTTC. Its protein product is CCARGLDREWSNEQFF.

The table lists this clonotype with many counts. This chain links TRBV10-3 with TRBJ2-3; 11 bases fit TRBD2. Unmatched junction bases numbered 9, after V lost 6 bases and J lost 7 bases. Germline CDR1 ENHRY, CDR2 SYGVKD. The CDR3 contains 15 residues. The CDR3 spells CAIRTGLAGGNTQYF. The CDR3 bases are TGTGCCATCAGGACCGGACTAGCGGGCGGGAATACGCAGTATTTT.

A note on this clonotype: Mismatch with germline at one junction end may stem from a read error. V is TRBV7-2 and J is TRBJ1-2, with 8 bases aligning to TRBD1. CDR1 is SGHTA and CDR2 is FQGNSA in the germline V gene. The CDR3 spans 14 residues. The CDR3 bases are TGTGCCAGCAGCTTGGACAGGGCGGGCTATGACTACACCTTC. Protein sequence: CASSLDRAGYDYTF.